The clone carrying this T cell receptor (beta chain) has just a few counts. Its target is not known. This specimen belongs to a study of cytomegalovirus exposure and HLA in healthy donors. Study observations and caveats: Most CMV-associated TCR beta chains appeared HLA-restricted in a later analysis.

CDR1 is DFQATT, CDR2 SNEGSKA, per germline (reference sequence). Trimming left V 5 bases short and J 5 bases short, with 10 bases between. This CDR3 has 11 amino acids. Primers for the PCR totalled 60 Vbeta and 13 Jbeta. Clones were sequenced by immunoSEQ multiplex PCR, and TCRdb holds only the in-frame ones, with some missing. The data contain 90,000 to 100,000 clones, around 73% of them singletons. Donors in the study were healthy people who gave bone marrow. The sequence derives from a woman between 40 and 50 years old in good health and CMV-seronegative. Sequenced: PBMCs. The rearrangement links TRBV20-1 to TRBJ2-7, with a possible D match to TRBD1 (6 bases). CDR3 coding DNA: TGCAGTGCTCGGGACACCGACGAGCAGTACTTC. This translates into CSARDTDEQYF.